In its sample, the clone carrying this T cell receptor beta chain was seen a few times. Antigen unknown. This sample was taken from a study of beta chain features in type 1 diabetes. Study results and limitations: Moderate yet significant TCRB CDR3 shortening was seen in Type 1 diabetes patients in all four CD4+ subsets. HLA effects on TCRB rearrangement stayed unresolved here.

The CDR3 contains 16 residues. With 6 bases clipped from V and 9 bases from J, the junction kept 9 bases outside the gene matches. Germline-derived CDR1 and CDR2 are SEHNR and FQNEAQ (reference sequence). cDNA synthesis used the whole RNA isolate, giving expressed TCRB sequences. The repertoire was sequenced with immunoSEQ multiplex PCR; TCRdb's copy has only in-frame clones and lacks some. Among 300,000 to 450,000 clones listed, roughly a fifth were seen once. The chain employs TRBV7-9 and TRBJ2-3, with 16 bases that match TRBD2. This sequence was found in a woman in her late teens or twenties in good health. Sequenced material: naive CD4+ T cells from blood. Written as DNA, the CDR3 is TGTGCCAGCAGTTCCCCGGGACTAGCGGGAGGGAGGACGCAGTATTTT. Its translation: CASSSPGLAGGRTQYF.